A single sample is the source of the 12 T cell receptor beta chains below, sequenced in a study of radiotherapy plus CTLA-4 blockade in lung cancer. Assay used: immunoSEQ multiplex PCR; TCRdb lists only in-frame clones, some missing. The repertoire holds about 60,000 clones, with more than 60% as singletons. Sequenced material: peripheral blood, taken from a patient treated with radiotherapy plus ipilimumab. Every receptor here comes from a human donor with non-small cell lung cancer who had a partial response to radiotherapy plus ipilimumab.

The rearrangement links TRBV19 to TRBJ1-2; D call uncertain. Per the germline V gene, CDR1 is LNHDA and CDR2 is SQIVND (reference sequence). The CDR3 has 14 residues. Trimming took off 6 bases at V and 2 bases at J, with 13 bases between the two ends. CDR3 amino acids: CASSRTSGNYGYTF. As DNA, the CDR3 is TGTGCCAGTAGCCGTACCTCGGGGAACTATGGCTACACCTTC.

The CDR3 region has the DNA TGTGCCAGCAGCCCCCCGACAGGGGAGATCGCTGAAGCTTTCTTT. Its translation is CASSPPTGEIAEAFF. The rearrangement links TRBV5-4 to TRBJ1-1, with 8 bases identical to TRBD1. The CDR3 runs 15 residues. Germline CDR1 reads SGHNT; CDR2 reads YYREEE (reference sequence). J gave up 6 bases and V 4 bases, and 11 bases lay outside the gene matches.

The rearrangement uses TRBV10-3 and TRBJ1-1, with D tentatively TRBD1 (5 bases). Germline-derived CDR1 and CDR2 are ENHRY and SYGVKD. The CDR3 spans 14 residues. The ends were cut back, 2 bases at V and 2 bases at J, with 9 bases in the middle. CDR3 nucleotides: TGTGCCATCAGTGAGCAGGGAAAAAACACTGAAGCTTTCTTT. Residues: CAISEQGKNTEAFF.

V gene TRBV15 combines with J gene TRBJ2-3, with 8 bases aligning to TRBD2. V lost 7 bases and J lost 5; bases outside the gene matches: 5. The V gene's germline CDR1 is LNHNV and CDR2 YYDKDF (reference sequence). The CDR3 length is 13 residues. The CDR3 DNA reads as TGTGCCACCAACCCCGGGGGGGAAGATACGCAGTATTTT. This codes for CATNPGGEDTQYF.

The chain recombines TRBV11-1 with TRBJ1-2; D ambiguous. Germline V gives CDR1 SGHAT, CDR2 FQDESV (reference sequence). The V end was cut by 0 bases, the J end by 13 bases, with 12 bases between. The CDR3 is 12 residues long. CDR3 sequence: CASSLAQSLVTF. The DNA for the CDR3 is TGTGCCAGCAGCTTAGCACAGTCCCTCGTCACCTTC.

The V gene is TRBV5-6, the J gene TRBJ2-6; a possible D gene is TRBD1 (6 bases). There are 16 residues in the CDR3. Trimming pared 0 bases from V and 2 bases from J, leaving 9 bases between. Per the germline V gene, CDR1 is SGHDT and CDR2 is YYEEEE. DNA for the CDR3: TGTGCCAGCAGCTTGGACGGGACACCTGGGGCCAACGTCCTGACTTTC. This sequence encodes CASSLDGTPGANVLTF.

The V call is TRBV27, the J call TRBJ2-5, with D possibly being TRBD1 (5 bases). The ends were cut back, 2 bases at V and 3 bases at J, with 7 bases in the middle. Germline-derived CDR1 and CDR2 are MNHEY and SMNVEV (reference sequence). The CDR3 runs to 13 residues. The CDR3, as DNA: TGTGCCAGCAGTTTAGTCAGGGAAGAGACCCAGTACTTC. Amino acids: CASSLVREETQYF.

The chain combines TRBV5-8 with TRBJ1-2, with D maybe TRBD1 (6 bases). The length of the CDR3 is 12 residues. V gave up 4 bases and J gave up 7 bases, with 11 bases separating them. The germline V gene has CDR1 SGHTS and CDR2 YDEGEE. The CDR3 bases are TGTGCCAGCAGCACGACAGGCTCTGGCTACACCTTC. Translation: CASSTTGSGYTF.

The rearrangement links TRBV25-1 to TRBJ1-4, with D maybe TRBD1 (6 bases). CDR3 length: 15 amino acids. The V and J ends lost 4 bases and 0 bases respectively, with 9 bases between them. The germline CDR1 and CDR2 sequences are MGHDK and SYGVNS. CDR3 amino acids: CASSGQVSTNEKLFF. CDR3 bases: TGTGCCAGCAGTGGACAGGTCTCAACTAATGAAAAACTGTTTTTT.

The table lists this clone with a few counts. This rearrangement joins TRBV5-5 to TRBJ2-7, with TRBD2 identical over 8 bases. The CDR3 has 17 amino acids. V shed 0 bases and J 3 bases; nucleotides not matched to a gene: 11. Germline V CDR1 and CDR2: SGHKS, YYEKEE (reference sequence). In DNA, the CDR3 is TGTGCCAGCAGCTTGGCAAGCGGGGGCGCGTCATTCTACGAGCAGTACTTC. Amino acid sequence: CASSLASGGASFYEQYF.

CDR3 sequence (DNA): TGTGCCTGGCGGGGACAGGGAGATAACTATGGCTACACCTTC. This translates into CAWRGQGDNYGYTF. The V gene is TRBV30, the J gene TRBJ1-2; 9 nucleotides agree with TRBD1. The CDR3 runs 14 residues. The trim removed 5 bases at V and 1 base at J, leaving 5 bases unmatched. Germline CDR1 and CDR2: GTSNPN and SVGIG (reference sequence). The full variable domain, with the rest looked up from reference TRBV30 and TRBJ1-2, is SQTIHQWPATLVQPVGSPLSLECTVEGTSNPNLYWYRQAAGRGLQLLFYSVGIGQISSEVPQNLSASRPQDRQFILSSKKLLLSDSGFYLCAWRGQGDNYGYTFGSGTRLTVV.

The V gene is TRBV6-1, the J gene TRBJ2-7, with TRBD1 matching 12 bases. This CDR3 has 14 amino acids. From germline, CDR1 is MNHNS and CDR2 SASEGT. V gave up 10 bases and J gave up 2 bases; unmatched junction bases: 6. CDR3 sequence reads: CATDRDRGPYEQYF. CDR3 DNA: TGTGCCACCGACCGGGACAGGGGGCCCTACGAGCAGTACTTC.